The present T cell receptor beta chain was sequenced within a study of blood T cells in healthy people across ages. Study results and caveats: Fewer expanded clones and more diversity marked long-lived versus aged donors. Strongly correlated with naive T cell percentage was TCR beta diversity.

With respect to this clonotype: Its target is unknown.

The use of a sample-barcoded 5' primer and a J-beta primer mix characterized a second PCR of 7 to 11 cycles. MiXCR, applied by TCRdb to the 5' RACE reads, yields one record per CDR3 protein. The sample yields around 1,000,000 distinct CDR3 sequences, under 30% seen once. CDR1 and CDR2 (germline): SEHNR, FQNEAQ (reference sequence). CDR3 length equals 14 residues. The V gene lost 3 bases and the J gene lost 6 bases, with 15 bases spanning the gap. Donors were healthy Caucasian individuals from Russia aged about 6 to 95. These sequences were also reported in another study, on T cells of mothers and their children. This second study notes: In each mother, TCR beta CDR3 reads exceeded 9.5 million; in each child, they numbered 3 million to 3.5 million.

This TCR came from a girl aged 2 to 9 in good health. The gene calls are TRBV7-9 and TRBJ2-7, with D tentatively TRBD1 (8 bases). Input material: blood. This CDR3 is CASSFLTGEGEQYF. DNA for the CDR3: TGTGCCAGCAGCTTCTTGACAGGGGAGGGCGAGCAGTACTTC.